The source of this T cell receptor (beta chain) is a study of OX40 agonist ivuxolimab in advanced cancers. In the study overall: Of the participants, roughly 40% had some prior anti-PD-1, anti-PD-L1 or anti-CTLA-4 therapy, which was allowed. Study outcomes and limitations: Expanded peripheral T-cell antigen specificity went undetermined. On average, CD8+ T cells showed a greater number of expanded clones than CD4+.

V dropped 1 base and J dropped 6 bases, with 18 bases sitting between them. The CDR3 spans 16 residues. Looked up from germline, CDR1 is MDHEN and CDR2 is SYDVKM. Any history of autoimmune disease or systemic immunosuppression disqualified patients. Generated by immunoSEQ multiplex PCR, the TCRdb table keeps only in-frame clones and is missing some. The table has about 15,000 clones, approximately 94% seen once. Turning to this clone: Its antigen is still unknown. The sample holds other DNA sequences that translate to the same CDR3.

This sequence joins TRBV28 and TRBJ1-2; D may be TRBD1 (5 bases). The clonotype originates from an adult with an advanced solid tumor such as melanoma, head and neck, liver or kidney cancer. The specimen was CD4+ or CD8+ T cells sorted from blood, collected in a trial of the OX40 agonist ivuxolimab. CDR3 sequence: CASSLFRRGQGHGYTF. In DNA, the CDR3 is TGTGCCAGCAGTTTATTTCGACGGGGTCAGGGTCATGGCTACACCTTC.